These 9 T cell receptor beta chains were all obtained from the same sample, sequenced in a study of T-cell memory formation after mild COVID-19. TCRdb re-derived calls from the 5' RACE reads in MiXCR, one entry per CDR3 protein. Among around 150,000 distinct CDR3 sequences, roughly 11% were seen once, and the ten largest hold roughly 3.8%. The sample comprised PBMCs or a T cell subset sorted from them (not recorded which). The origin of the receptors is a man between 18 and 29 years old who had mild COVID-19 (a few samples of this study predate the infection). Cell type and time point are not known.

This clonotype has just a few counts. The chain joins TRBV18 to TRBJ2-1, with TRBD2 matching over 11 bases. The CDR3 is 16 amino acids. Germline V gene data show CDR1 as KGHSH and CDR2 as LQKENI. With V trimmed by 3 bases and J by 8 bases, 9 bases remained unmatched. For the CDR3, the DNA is TGTGCCAGCTCACCTGCTAGGCTAGCGGGGGGCTATGAGCAGTTCTTC. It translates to CASSPARLAGGYEQFF.

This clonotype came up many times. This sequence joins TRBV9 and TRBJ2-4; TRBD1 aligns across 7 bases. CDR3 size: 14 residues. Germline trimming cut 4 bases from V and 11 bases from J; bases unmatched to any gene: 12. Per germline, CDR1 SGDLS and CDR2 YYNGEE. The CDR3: CASSRTQQGRFQYF. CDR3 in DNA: TGTGCCAGCAGCAGAACACAACAGGGGAGATTTCAGTACTTC.

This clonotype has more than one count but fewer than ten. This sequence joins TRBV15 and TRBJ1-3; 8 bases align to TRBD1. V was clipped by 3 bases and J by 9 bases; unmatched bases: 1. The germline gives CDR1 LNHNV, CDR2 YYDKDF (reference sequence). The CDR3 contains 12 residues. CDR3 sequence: CATSRTGATIYF. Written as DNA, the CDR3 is TGTGCCACCAGCAGGACAGGGGCCACCATATATTTT.

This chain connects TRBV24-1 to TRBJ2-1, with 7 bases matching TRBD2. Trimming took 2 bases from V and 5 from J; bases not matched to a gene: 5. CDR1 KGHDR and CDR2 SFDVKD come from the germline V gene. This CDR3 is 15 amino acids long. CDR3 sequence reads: CATSDSGRENNEQFF. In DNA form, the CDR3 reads TGTGCCACCAGTGATTCTGGGCGGGAGAACAATGAGCAGTTCTTC.

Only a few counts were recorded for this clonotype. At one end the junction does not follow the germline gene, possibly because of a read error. CDR3 protein: CSARLAGGWMNTEAFF. CDR3 coding DNA: TGCAGTGCTAGATTGGCAGGGGGCTGGATGAACACTGAGGCTTTCTTT. The chain uses TRBV20-1 and TRBJ1-1, with 8 bases that match TRBD1. The CDR3 runs to 16 residues. Germline V CDR1 and CDR2: DFQATT, SNEGSKA (reference sequence).

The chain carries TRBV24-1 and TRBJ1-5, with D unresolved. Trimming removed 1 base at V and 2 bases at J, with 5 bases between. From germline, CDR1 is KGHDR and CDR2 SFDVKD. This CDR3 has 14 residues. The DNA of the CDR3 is TGTGCCACCAGTGATTTCCAGGGCAATCAGCCCCAGCATTTT. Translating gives CATSDFQGNQPQHF.

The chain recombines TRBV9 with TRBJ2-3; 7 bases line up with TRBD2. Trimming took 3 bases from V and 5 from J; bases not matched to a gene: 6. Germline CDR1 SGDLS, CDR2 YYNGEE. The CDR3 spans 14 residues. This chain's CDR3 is CASSAAGSIDTQYF. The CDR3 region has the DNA TGTGCCAGCAGCGCAGCGGGATCTATAGATACGCAGTATTTT.

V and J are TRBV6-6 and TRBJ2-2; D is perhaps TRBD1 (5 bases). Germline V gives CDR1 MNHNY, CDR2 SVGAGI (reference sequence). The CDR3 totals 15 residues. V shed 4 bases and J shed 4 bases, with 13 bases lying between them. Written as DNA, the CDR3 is TGTGCCAGCAGTTCCCGACAGTCGGGCACCGGGGAGCTGTTTTTT. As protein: CASSSRQSGTGELFF.

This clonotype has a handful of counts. In DNA form, the CDR3 reads TGCAGCACGAATCGGGGGGATGGCTACACCTTC. Encoded protein: CSTNRGDGYTF. V usage is TRBV29-1 and J usage is TRBJ1-2, with a weak D call TRBD1 (5 bases). The V end lost 8 bases, the J end lost 6 bases, and 13 bases lay between the germline ends. This CDR3 is built from 11 residues. CDR1 and CDR2 from the germline V gene are SQVTM and ANQGSEA.